A single sample gave rise to the 12 T cell receptor beta chains below, sequenced in a study of T cells in Graves' hyperthyroidism and ophthalmopathy. TCR beta CDR3 regions were amplified from RNA. First-round RT-PCR of the TCR CDR3 relied on the HTBI primer set. TCRdb analysed the multiplex PCR reads with MiXCR anew, one entry per CDR3 protein. The sample carries under 400,000 distinct CDR3 sequences, over 15% recorded once. What was sequenced was blood. The receptors were sampled from a woman in her forties with Graves' ophthalmopathy.

This clonotype was seen ten or more times. This chain links TRBV19 with TRBJ1-3; D is undetermined. The germline CDR1 and CDR2 sequences are LNHDA and SQIVND (reference sequence). The V end lost 6 bases, the J end lost 4 bases, and 13 bases lay between the germline ends. The CDR3 length is 14 residues. The CDR3 sequence: CASRTTGRGNTIYF. The CDR3 DNA follows: TGTGCCAGTAGAACGACCGGGAGGGGAAACACCATATATTTT.

Ten or more counts support this clonotype. V and J are TRBV5-1 and TRBJ1-3; D uncertain. This CDR3 comprises 14 residues. Germline CDR1 is SGHRS and CDR2 is YFSETQ. The V end lost 4 bases, the J end lost 4 bases, and 12 bases lay between the germline ends. In nucleotides, the CDR3 is TGCGCCAGCAGCCCGGAGGTGCTGGGAAACACCATATATTTT. It is translated as CASSPEVLGNTIYF.

Ten or more counts support this clonotype. This chain connects TRBV6-1 to TRBJ1-6; D uncertain. The V end lost 0 bases, the J end lost 2 bases, and 8 bases lay between the germline ends. The CDR3 length is 16 residues. Per the germline V gene, CDR1 is MNHNS and CDR2 is SASEGT. CDR3 loop: CASSEALWAYNSPLHF. DNA of the CDR3: TGTGCCAGCAGTGAAGCGCTTTGGGCCTATAATTCACCCCTCCACTTT.

This clonotype was observed many times. CDR3 DNA: TGTGCCAGCAGCTTAGGACAGGGGGGGACCCAGTACTTC. Translated, it gives CASSLGQGGTQYF. The V and J genes are TRBV7-2 and TRBJ2-5; 9 bases fit TRBD1. The J segment lost 7 bases and the V segment lost 1 base, leaving 1 base of the junction unmatched. Germline assignment: CDR1 SGHTA and CDR2 FQGNSA. CDR3 size: 13 residues.

This clonotype has a count of ten or more. This rearrangement joins TRBV11-2 to TRBJ2-6, with D perhaps being TRBD1 or TRBD2 (5 bases each). Germline loops: CDR1 SGHAT, CDR2 FQNNGV. The ends were cut back, 1 base at V and 2 bases at J, with 6 bases in the middle. This CDR3 has 15 amino acids. CDR3 in DNA: TGTGCCAGCAGCTTAGGAGGGGCTGGGGCCAACGTCCTGACTTTC. Translating gives CASSLGGAGANVLTF.

Worth noting for this clonotype: A single base separates this from a much larger clone, so it may be a read error. V usage is TRBV20-1 and J usage is TRBJ2-7, with 9 nucleotides matching TRBD2. The CDR3 consists of 15 residues. Germline V CDR1 and CDR2: DFQATT, SNEGSKA (reference sequence). The CDR3 DNA is TGCAGTGCTAGAGATCTTGTAGCGGGAGTAAACGAGCGGTACTTC. Translating gives CSARDLVAGVNERYF.

There are many counts of this clonotype. V is TRBV6-2 or TRBV6-3 and J is TRBJ2-7; 10 bases line up with TRBD2. Germline lookup yields CDR1 MNHEY and CDR2 SVGEGT. The ends lost 5 bases at V and 5 bases at J; junction bases unmatched: 6. The CDR3 is 14 residues long. The CDR3 here is CASSRGTSAHEQYF. The CDR3 DNA sequence: TGTGCCAGCAGTCGCGGGACTAGCGCCCACGAGCAGTACTTC.

This clonotype came up many times. This chain links TRBV3-1 with TRBJ1-5; a possible D gene is TRBD1 (5 bases). The CDR3 consists of 15 residues. Germline CDR1 LGHDT, CDR2 YNNKEL (reference sequence). V lost 4 bases and J 1 base, leaving 11 bases between the germline ends. The DNA of the CDR3 is TGTGCCAGCAGCCCCGGGGCTTCAAGCAATCAGCCCCAGCATTTT. This codes for CASSPGASSNQPQHF.

The chain combines TRBV28 with TRBJ2-7, with D perhaps given as TRBD1 or TRBD2 (5 bases each). Trimming stripped 2 bases from V and 9 bases from J, with 11 bases between. CDR1 and CDR2 (germline): MDHEN, SYDVKM. This CDR3 has 12 residues. This CDR3 is CASSLGGIGQYF. CDR3 bases: TGTGCCAGCAGTTTAGGGGGAATAGGGCAGTACTTC.

This clonotype came up many times. The chain recombines TRBV7-8 with TRBJ2-7; 13 bases fit TRBD2. Germline V gene lookup returns CDR1 SGHVS and CDR2 FQNEAQ. The CDR3 is 17 residues long. With 5 bases clipped from V and 6 bases from J, the junction kept 13 bases outside the gene matches. The CDR3 DNA sequence: TGTGCCAGCAGCAGGACTAGCGGGAGTTACGATGCTCCCGAGCAGTACTTC. It yields the protein CASSRTSGSYDAPEQYF.

The CDR3 protein is CASSLDRAGEPQHF. CDR3 coding DNA: TGTGCCAGCAGCCTCGACAGGGCAGGCGAGCCCCAGCATTTT. The gene calls are TRBV6-1 and TRBJ1-5; 7 bases align to TRBD1. V gave up 6 bases and J gave up 8 bases; unmatched junction bases: 10. The CDR3 has 14 residues. The V gene's germline CDR1 is MNHNS and CDR2 SASEGT.

At least ten counts were recorded for this clonotype. The chain uses TRBV28 and TRBJ1-5; 7 positions agree with TRBD1. This CDR3 has 16 amino acids. The V segment lost 3 bases and the J segment 1 base; nucleotides outside the gene matches: 6. Germline-derived CDR1 and CDR2 are MDHEN and SYDVKM. CDR3 coding DNA: TGTGCCAGCAGTTTTGGTAGGGGGCGAAGCAATCAGCCCCAGCATTTT. Protein product: CASSFGRGRSNQPQHF.